The 3 T cell receptor beta chains listed next were all sequenced from one sample in a study of T-cell memory formation after mild COVID-19. MiXCR, applied by TCRdb to the 5' RACE reads, yields one record per CDR3 protein. The table shows over 450,000 distinct CDR3 sequences, with 20% occurring only once. What was sequenced was PBMCs or a T cell subset sorted from them (not recorded which). The receptor source for this set is an adult woman who had mild COVID-19 (a few samples of this study predate the infection). Cell type and time point are not known.

The chain recombines TRBV25-1 with TRBJ2-5; D is undetermined. CDR3 length: 13 amino acids. CDR1 MGHDK and CDR2 SYGVNS come from the germline V gene. Trimming shortened V by 5 bases and J by 4 bases, and 11 bases separated the two germline ends. The CDR3 DNA sequence: TGTGCCAGCAGTCGTCGGACGGGAGAGACCCAGTACTTC. Its protein is CASSRRTGETQYF. Combining the CDR3 with reference TRBV25-1 and TRBJ2-5 gives the whole variable domain EADIYQTPRYLVIGTGKKITLECSQTMGHDKMYWYQQDPGMELHLIHYSYGVNSTEKGDLSSESTVSRIRTEHFPLTLESARPSHTSQYLCASSRRTGETQYFGPGTRLLVL.

This clonotype was observed a handful of times. The chain is built from TRBV19 and TRBJ2-1; unclear D gene. There are 11 residues in the CDR3. Trimming removed 1 base at V and 7 bases at J, with 2 bases between. Germline V gives CDR1 LNHDA, CDR2 SQIVND (reference sequence). CDR3 in DNA: TGTGCCAGTAGTATAGTAAATGAGCAGTTCTTC. It translates to CASSIVNEQFF.

This clonotype was detected ten times or more. V and J are TRBV7-9 and TRBJ2-7; D is uncertain. The germline gives CDR1 SEHNR, CDR2 FQNEAQ (reference sequence). V lost 1 base and J lost 7, with 8 bases in between. The CDR3 is 12 residues long. DNA of the CDR3: TGTGCCAGCAGCTTAGTCTCTCCGGAGCAGTACTTC. Amino acid sequence: CASSLVSPEQYF.